Reported below is one TCR beta chain. The data derive from a study of blood T cell repertoires in COVID-19. Turning to the study itself: The analysed material was cDNA or gDNA that came from T cells, B-cell-depleted T cells, or PBMCs.

TCRdb's copy holds only in-frame clones and misses some; the assay was immunoSEQ multiplex PCR. This sample yields some 10,000 clones, of which 84% are seen a single time; roughly 31% belongs to the top ten. Trimming shortened V by 0 bases and J by 8 bases, and 16 bases separated the two germline ends. The CDR3 spans 16 residues. Per the germline V gene, CDR1 is LGHNA and CDR2 is YNFKEQ. The receptor's source is a man aged 50 to 59 with active COVID-19. The sequencing sample was made of peripheral blood. This chain joins TRBV4-2 and TRBJ2-2; possible D gene TRBD1, 5 bases. DNA of the CDR3: TGTGCCAGCAGCCAAGAAGGGGCTGGAAGTTTTGGGGAGCTGTTTTTT. As protein: CASSQEGAGSFGELFF.